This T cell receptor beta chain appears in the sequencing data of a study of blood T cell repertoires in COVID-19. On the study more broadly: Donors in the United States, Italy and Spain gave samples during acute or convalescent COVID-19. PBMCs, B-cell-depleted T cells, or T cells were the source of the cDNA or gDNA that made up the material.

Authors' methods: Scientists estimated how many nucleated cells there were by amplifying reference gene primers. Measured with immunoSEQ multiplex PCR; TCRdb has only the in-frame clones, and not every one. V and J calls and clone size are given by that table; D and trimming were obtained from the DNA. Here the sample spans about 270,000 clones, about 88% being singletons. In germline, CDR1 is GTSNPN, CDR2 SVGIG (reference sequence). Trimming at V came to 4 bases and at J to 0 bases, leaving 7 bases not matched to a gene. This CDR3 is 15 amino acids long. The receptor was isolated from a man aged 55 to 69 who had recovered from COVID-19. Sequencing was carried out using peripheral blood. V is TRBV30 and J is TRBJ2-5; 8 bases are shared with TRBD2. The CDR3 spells CAWKSGGPYQETQYF. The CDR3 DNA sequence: TGTGCCTGGAAAAGCGGGGGACCGTACCAAGAGACCCAGTACTTC.